This T cell receptor beta chain was recorded in a study of blood T cell repertoires in COVID-19 (dated by TCRdb to 2020 to 2022). Regarding the study in general: Samples covering the acute and convalescent phases of COVID-19 were provided by collaborators in the United States, Italy and Spain. The repertoires were released in a freely available public database meant as a resource for research on the immune response to SARS-CoV-2. Where HLA class I and class II types were available, the types were taken from metadata supplied by the sample provider, not from assay-based typing. Samples came from the ongoing ImmuneRACE study (first 160 participants) plus 1,254 subjects from 6 global collaborators. A de-identified subject ID, COVID-19 status, age in years and sex were almost always included in the sample metadata. Subjects who had been exposed to COVID-19, were actively infected with it, or had recovered from it provided the deeply sampled blood TCRbeta repertoires that made up the dataset. The material from the prospective study consisted of cDNA or gDNA derived from T cells, B-cell-depleted T cells, or PBMCs. Study-level results and caveats: The quantity of clinical and demographic metadata differed by source and by participant and was supplied without curation.

Participants in the prospective study were aged roughly 18 to 100 years, lived in under 30 United States geographic areas, and enrolled through a virtual design. In the prospective study, participants were assigned to cohorts based on the clinical history participants reported in a screening survey and a study questionnaire. Mobile phlebotomists in the prospective study collected whole blood, serum and a nasopharyngeal or oropharyngeal swab from every participant. Over an approximately 2-month period, participants in the prospective study had the option of providing additional blood draws and questionnaires. Before DNA extraction, blood samples from the prospective study were shipped at room temperature or frozen. TCRbeta CDR3 regions were amplified from genomic DNA using the immunoSEQ Assay, a bias-controlled multiplex PCR. On the study's bioinformatics: The number of nucleated cells in each sample was estimated from the amplification of reference gene primers within the assay. To quantify the absolute abundance of each unique TCRbeta CDR3 rearrangement, sequence reads were collapsed and filtered. For each sample, productive Simpson clonality was calculated as the square root of Simpson's diversity index over productive rearrangements. The table comes from immuneACCESS by way of TCRdb, which keeps in-frame sequences with V and J called. Part of the clones is missing from these tables; in studies checked, under half for an unresolved V gene and the rest for unknown reasons. That table is the source of V, J and clone size, and D and trimming were worked out from the DNA. This sample holds roughly 240,000 clones; approximately 90% were observed only once. The ten largest account for 2% to 2.5% of the sample.

With respect to this clone: Its cognate antigen has yet to be identified. No qualities accompany the bases; no much larger clone lies one base away.

CDR1 SGHTA and CDR2 FQGNSA are derived from the germline V gene. Inclusive of the bounding cysteine and phenylalanine, the CDR3 is 14 residues long. CDR3 DNA only is kept here, 42 bases in frame from base 1. After removal of 7 bases from V and 5 bases from J, the junction retains 9 bases not matched to a gene. This sequence uses TRBV7-2 and TRBJ2-7; TRBD2 agrees with 9 junctional bases. The TCR originated in a woman aged 35 to 49 with acute COVID-19. The sample was PBMCs or T cells enriched from blood (not recorded which). The DNA sequence is given as TGTGCCAGCAAGGTTATGGCTAGCGGGGACGAGCAGTACTTC. The translation is CASKVMASGDEQYF.